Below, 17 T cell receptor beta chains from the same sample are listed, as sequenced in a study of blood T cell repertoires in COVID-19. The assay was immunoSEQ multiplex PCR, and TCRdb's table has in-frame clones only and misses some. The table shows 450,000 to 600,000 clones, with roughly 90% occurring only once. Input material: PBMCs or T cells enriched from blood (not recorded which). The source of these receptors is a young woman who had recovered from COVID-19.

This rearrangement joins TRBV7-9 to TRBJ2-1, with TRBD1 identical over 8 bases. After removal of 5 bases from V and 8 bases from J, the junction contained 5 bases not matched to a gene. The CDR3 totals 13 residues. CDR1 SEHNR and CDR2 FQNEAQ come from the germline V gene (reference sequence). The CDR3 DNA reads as TGTGCCAGCAGCCCCCGGGACAGGTATGAGCAGTTCTTC. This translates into CASSPRDRYEQFF. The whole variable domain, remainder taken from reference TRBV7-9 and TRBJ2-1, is DTGVSQNPRHKITKRGQNVTFRCDPISEHNRLYWYRQTLGQGPEFLTYFQNEAQLEKSRLLSDRFSAERPKGSFSTLEIQRTEQGDSAMYLCASSPRDRYEQFFGPGTRLTVL.

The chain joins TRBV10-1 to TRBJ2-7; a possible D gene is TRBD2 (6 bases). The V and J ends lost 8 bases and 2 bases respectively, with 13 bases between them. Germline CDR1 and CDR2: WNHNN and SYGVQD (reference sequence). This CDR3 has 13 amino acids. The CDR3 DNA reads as TGCGCCAGCGGAGGGACGGACCCCTACGAGCAGTACTTC. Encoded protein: CASGGTDPYEQYF.

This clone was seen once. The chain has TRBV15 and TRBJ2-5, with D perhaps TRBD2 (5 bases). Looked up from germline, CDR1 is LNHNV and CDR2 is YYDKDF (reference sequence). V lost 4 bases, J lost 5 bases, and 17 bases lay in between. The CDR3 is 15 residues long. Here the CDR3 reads CATSTLRGVGETQYF. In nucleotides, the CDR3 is TGTGCCACCAGCACCCTCCGGGGTGTAGGGGAGACCCAGTACTTC. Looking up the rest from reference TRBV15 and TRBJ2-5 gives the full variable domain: DAMVIQNPRYQVTQFGKPVTLSCSQTLNHNVMYWYQQKSSQAPKLLFHYYDKDFNNEADTPDNFQSRRPNTSFCFLDIRSPGLGDTAMYLCATSTLRGVGETQYFGPGTRLLVL.

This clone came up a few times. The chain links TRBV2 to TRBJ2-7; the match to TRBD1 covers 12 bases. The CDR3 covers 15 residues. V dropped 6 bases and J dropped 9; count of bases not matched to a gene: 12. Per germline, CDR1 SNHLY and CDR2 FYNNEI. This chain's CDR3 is CASRGRDRGLGRQYF. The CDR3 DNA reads TGTGCCAGCAGGGGCCGGGACAGGGGGCTTGGGAGGCAGTACTTC. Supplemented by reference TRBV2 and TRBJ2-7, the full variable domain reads EPEVTQTPSHQVTQMGQEVILRCVPISNHLYFYWYRQILGQKVEFLVSFYNNEISEKSEIFDDQFSVERPDGSNFTLKIRSTKLEDSAMYFCASRGRDRGLGRQYFGPGTRLTVT.

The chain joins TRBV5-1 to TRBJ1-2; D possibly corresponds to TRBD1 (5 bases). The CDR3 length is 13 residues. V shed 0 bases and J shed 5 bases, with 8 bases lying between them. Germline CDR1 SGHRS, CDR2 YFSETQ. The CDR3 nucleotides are TGCGCCAGCAGCTTGGACAGGCAGTATGGCTACACCTTC. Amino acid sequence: CASSLDRQYGYTF.

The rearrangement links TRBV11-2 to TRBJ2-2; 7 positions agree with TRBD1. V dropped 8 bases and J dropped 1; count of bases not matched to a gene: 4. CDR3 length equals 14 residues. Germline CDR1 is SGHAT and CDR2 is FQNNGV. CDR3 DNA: TGTGCCAGCCGACAGGGCCGGAACACCGGGGAGCTGTTTTTT. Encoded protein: CASRQGRNTGELFF.

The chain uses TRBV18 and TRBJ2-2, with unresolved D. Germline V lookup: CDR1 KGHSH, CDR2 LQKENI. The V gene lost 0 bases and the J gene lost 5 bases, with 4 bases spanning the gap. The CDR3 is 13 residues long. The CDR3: CASSPPNTGELFF. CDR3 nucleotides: TGTGCCAGCTCACCACCTAATACCGGGGAGCTGTTTTTT.

The CDR3 nucleotides read TGTGCCAGCAGCTTCCAGGGGGCTAACACTGAAGCTTTCTTT. This encodes CASSFQGANTEAFF. The chain uses TRBV5-5 and TRBJ1-1; TRBD1 agrees at 8 bases. Trimming took 2 bases from V and 2 from J; bases not matched to a gene: 2. The CDR3 is made up of 14 amino acids. Germline V CDR1 and CDR2: SGHKS, YYEKEE (reference sequence).

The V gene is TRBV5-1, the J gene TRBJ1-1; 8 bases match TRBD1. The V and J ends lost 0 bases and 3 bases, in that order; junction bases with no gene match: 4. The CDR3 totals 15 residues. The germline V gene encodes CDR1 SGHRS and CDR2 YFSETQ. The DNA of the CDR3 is TGCGCCAGCAGCTTGGGAAGGGGACAGGACACTGAAGCTTTCTTT. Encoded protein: CASSLGRGQDTEAFF. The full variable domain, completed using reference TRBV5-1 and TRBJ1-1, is KAGVTQTPRYLIKTRGQQVTLSCSPISGHRSVSWYQQTPGQGLQFLFEYFSETQRNKGNFPGRFSGRQFSNSRSEMNVSTLELGDSALYLCASSLGRGQDTEAFFGQGTRLTVV.

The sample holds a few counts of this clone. The CDR3 region is CASYRENYEQFF. In DNA, the CDR3 is TGTGCCAGCTACCGCGAGAACTATGAGCAGTTCTTC. The gene calls are TRBV2 and TRBJ2-1; D unresolved. Germline CDR1 reads SNHLY; CDR2 reads FYNNEI. The CDR3 runs 12 residues. V lost 8 bases and J 8 bases, leaving 13 bases between the germline ends. Using reference TRBV2 and TRBJ2-1 for the parts outside the CDR3, the full variable domain is EPEVTQTPSHQVTQMGQEVILRCVPISNHLYFYWYRQILGQKVEFLVSFYNNEISEKSEIFDDQFSVERPDGSNFTLKIRSTKLEDSAMYFCASYRENYEQFFGPGTRLTVL.

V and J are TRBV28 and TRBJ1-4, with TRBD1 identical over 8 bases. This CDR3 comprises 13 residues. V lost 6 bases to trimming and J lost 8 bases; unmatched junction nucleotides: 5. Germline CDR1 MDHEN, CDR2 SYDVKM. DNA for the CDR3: TGTGCCAGCAGGGTGGGACAGGTGGAAAAACTGTTTTTT. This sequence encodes CASRVGQVEKLFF.

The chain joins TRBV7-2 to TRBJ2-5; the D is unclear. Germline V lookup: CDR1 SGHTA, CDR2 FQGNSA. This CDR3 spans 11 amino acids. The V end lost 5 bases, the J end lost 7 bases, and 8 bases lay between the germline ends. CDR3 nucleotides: TGTGCCAGCAGCCGACTGGGGACCCAGTACTTC. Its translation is CASSRLGTQYF.

CDR3 sequence: CASRKDRVGSPLHF. The CDR3, as DNA: TGTGCCAGCAGGAAAGACAGGGTAGGATCACCCCTCCACTTT. The rearrangement links TRBV6-5 to TRBJ1-6; TRBD1 aligns across 7 bases. V dropped 6 bases and J dropped 10; count of bases not matched to a gene: 9. The CDR3 extends over 14 amino acids. Germline V gene sequence: CDR1 MNHEY, CDR2 SVGAGI.

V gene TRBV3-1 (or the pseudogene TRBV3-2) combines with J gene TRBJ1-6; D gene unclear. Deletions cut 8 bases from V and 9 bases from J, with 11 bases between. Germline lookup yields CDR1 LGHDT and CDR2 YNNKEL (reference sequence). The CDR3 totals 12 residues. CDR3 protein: CASSSWSSPLHF. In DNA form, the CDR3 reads TGTGCCAGCTCTTCATGGAGTTCACCCCTCCACTTT.

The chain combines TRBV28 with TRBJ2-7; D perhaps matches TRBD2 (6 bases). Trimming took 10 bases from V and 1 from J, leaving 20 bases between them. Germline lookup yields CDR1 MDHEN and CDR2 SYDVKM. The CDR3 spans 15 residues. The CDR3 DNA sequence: TGTGCCACCTCAATCTCCGGGGGTTTATCCTACGAGCAGTACTTC. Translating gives CATSISGGLSYEQYF.

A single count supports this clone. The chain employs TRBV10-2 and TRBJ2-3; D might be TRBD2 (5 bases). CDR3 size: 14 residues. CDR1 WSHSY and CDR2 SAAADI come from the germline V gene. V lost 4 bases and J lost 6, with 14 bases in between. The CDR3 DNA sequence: TGCGCCAGCAGTGGGGTTGAGGGAATGGATACGCAGTATTTT. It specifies CASSGVEGMDTQYF.

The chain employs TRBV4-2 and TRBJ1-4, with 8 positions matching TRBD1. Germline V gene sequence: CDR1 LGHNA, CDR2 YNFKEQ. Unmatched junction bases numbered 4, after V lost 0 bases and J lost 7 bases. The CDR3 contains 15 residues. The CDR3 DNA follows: TGTGCCAGCAGCCAAGATCCAGGGGGCCTTGAAAAACTGTTTTTT. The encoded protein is CASSQDPGGLEKLFF.